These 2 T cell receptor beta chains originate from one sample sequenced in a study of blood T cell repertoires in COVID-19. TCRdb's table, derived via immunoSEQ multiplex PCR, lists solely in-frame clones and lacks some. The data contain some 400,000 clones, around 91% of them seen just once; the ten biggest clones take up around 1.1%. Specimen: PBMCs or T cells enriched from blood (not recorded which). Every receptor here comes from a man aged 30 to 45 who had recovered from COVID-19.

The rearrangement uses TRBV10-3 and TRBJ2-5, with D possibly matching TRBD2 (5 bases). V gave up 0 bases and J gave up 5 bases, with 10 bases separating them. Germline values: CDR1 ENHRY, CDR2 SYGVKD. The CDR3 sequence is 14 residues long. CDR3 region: CAISESEGLETQYF. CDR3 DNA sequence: TGTGCCATCAGTGAGTCCGAGGGCCTGGAGACCCAGTACTTC.

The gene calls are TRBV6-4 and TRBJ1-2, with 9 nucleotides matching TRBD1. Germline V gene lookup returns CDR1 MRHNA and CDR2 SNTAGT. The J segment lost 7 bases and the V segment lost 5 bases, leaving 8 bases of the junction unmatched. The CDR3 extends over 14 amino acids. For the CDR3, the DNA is TGTGCCAGCAGTCGGAAACAGGGGGCTCCTGGCTACACCTTC. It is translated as CASSRKQGAPGYTF.